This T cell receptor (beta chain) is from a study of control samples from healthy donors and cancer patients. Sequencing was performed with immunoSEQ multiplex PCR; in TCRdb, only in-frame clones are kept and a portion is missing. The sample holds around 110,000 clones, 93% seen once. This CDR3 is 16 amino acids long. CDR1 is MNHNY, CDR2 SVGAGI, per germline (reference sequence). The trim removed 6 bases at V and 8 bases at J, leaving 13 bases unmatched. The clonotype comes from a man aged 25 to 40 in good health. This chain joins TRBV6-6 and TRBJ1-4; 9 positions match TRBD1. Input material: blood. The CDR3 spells CASRPTDRGKKEKLFF. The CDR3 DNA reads TGTGCCAGCAGACCCACGGACAGGGGAAAAAAAGAAAAACTGTTTTTT.